Sequencing of this T cell receptor beta chain was carried out in a study of cytomegalovirus exposure and HLA in healthy donors. The PCR contained 60 Vbeta and 13 Jbeta primers. TCRdb's copy holds only in-frame clones and misses some; the assay was immunoSEQ multiplex PCR. This table holds approximately 110,000 clones, roughly 74% found once. The CDR3 extends over 14 amino acids. Germline-derived CDR1 and CDR2 are SGHRS and YFSETQ. V was cut by 2 bases and J by 6 bases, with 14 bases left in between. Study results and limitations: An analysis was carried out at a later point. It showed that HLA-associated TCR beta chains were more clonally expanded than equally common non-associated chains.

Points on this clone: No antigen is known for it.

The sequenced sample consisted of PBMCs. This TCR derives from a woman aged 50 to 60 in good health and CMV-seropositive. V usage is TRBV5-1 and J usage is TRBJ1-2; D possibly corresponds to TRBD1 (5 bases). The CDR3 here is CASSFGAGRNGYTF. CDR3 bases: TGCGCCAGCAGCTTTGGGGCAGGTCGGAATGGCTACACCTTC.